The next 31 T cell receptor beta chains were all read from a single sample in a study of cytomegalovirus exposure and HLA in healthy donors (dated by TCRdb to about 2017). Library creation used the immunoSEQ multiplex PCR assay. The multiplex PCR relied on a mix of 60 forward primers for TCR Vbeta segments and 13 reverse primers for TCR Jbeta segments. TCRdb mirrors the immuneACCESS table, restricted to in-frame sequences. Some clones are absent from its copies; in checked studies, under half trace to an unresolved V gene, and the reason for the others is unknown. This sample holds about 140,000 clones; around four fifths were observed only once. The ten largest account for 3% to 3.5% of the sample. The sequenced material came from PBMCs. All receptors come from a male donor in good health and CMV-seronegative.

This chain joins TRBV25-1 and TRBJ2-1; a possible D gene is TRBD2 (6 bases). This CDR3 is 16 amino acids long. The ends were cut back, 2 bases at V and 3 bases at J, with 14 bases in the middle. Germline CDR1 reads MGHDK; CDR2 reads SYGVNS. The CDR3 DNA sequence: TGTGCCAGCAGTGAACGTTACGGGGGACGCTACAATGAGCAGTTCTTC. The encoded protein is CASSERYGGRYNEQFF. Variable domain in full (rest from reference TRBV25-1 and TRBJ2-1): EADIYQTPRYLVIGTGKKITLECSQTMGHDKMYWYQQDPGMELHLIHYSYGVNSTEKGDLSSESTVSRIRTEHFPLTLESARPSHTSQYLCASSERYGGRYNEQFFGPGTRLTVL.

This clone is a singleton in its sample. V and J are TRBV5-1 and TRBJ2-7; 9 nucleotides agree with TRBD1. The V gene end was trimmed by 3 bases and the J gene end by 7 bases; junction bases not matched to a gene: 8. The CDR3 covers 14 residues. CDR1 is SGHRS, CDR2 YFSETQ, per germline. The CDR3 DNA sequence: TGCGCCAGCAGCTCCGGGACAGGGACAGGAGAGCAGTACTTC. Its translation: CASSSGTGTGEQYF.

The genes are TRBV7-9 and TRBJ1-3, with a possible D match to TRBD1 (5 bases). CDR3 length: 16 amino acids. The V end was cut by 6 bases, the J end by 3 bases, with 18 bases between. Germline values: CDR1 SEHNR, CDR2 FQNEAQ (reference sequence). Here the CDR3 DNA reads TGTGCCAGCAGGAACGGTGCAGGGCTAAGTGGAAACACCATATATTTT. This translates into CASRNGAGLSGNTIYF.

The chain carries TRBV4-3 and TRBJ2-7, with D tentatively TRBD2 (5 bases). The CDR3 covers 16 residues. V gave up 0 bases and J gave up 4 bases, with 16 bases separating them. CDR1 is LGHNA, CDR2 YSLEER, per germline. The CDR3 sequence: CASSQDLTSSSYEQYF. In DNA form, the CDR3 reads TGCGCCAGCAGCCAAGATCTTACTAGTAGCTCTTACGAGCAGTACTTC.

The gene calls are TRBV30 and TRBJ1-3, with D unresolved. In germline, CDR1 is GTSNPN, CDR2 SVGIG (reference sequence). CDR3 size: 22 residues. V shed 0 bases and J shed 0 bases, with 30 bases lying between them. The CDR3 reads CAWSVEFWSQRLIFNSGNTIYF. CDR3 in DNA: TGTGCCTGGAGTGTAGAATTTTGGAGTCAGCGACTAATCTTTAACTCTGGAAACACCATATATTTT.

With respect to this clone: The junction differs from germline at one of its ends, possibly a read error. The chain combines TRBV4-1 with TRBJ2-7; 9 nucleotides agree with TRBD2. Germline CDR1 is MGHRA and CDR2 is YSYEKL. CDR3 length equals 14 residues. The CDR3 is CANSVSGGSYEQYF. The DNA of the CDR3 is TGCGCCAACAGCGTAAGCGGGGGGTCCTACGAGCAGTACTTC.

This chain links TRBV2 with TRBJ2-5; the D gene is possibly TRBD2 (5 bases). The J call may be mistaken, given a closer DNA end match to TRBJ2-7. The germline V gene encodes CDR1 SNHLY and CDR2 FYNNEI. This CDR3 has 14 residues. In DNA, the CDR3 is TGTGCCAGCAGTGAATCGTACGGGGTAAACGAGCAGTACTTC. Its protein product is CASSESYGVNEQYF.

The table lists this clone with a count of one. The chain carries TRBV29-1 and TRBJ2-3; 10 bases align to TRBD2. Germline CDR1 SQVTM, CDR2 ANQGSEA. This CDR3 is built from 17 residues. V dropped 6 bases and J dropped 3; count of bases not matched to a gene: 15. The CDR3 is CSVATLAGGRKTDTQYF. CDR3 nucleotide sequence: TGCAGCGTAGCCACTTTAGCGGGAGGTAGGAAGACAGATACGCAGTATTTT.

The gene calls are TRBV7-3 and TRBJ2-1, with D possibly matching TRBD1 (5 bases). Trimming stripped 2 bases from V and 6 bases from J, with 17 bases between. The germline CDR1 and CDR2 sequences are SGHTA and FQGTGA. There are 16 residues in the CDR3. The CDR3 coding sequence is TGTGCCAGCAGCTTATTTCAGCAGGGCCCCTCCAATGAGCAGTTCTTC. This gives the protein CASSLFQQGPSNEQFF.

The rearrangement joins TRBV7-9 to TRBJ1-1; TRBD1 is a possible D gene (6 bases). CDR1 and CDR2 (germline): SEHNR, FQNEAQ (reference sequence). This CDR3 is 18 amino acids long. The germline V and J ends were trimmed by 3 bases and 1 base, with 21 bases remaining between them. The CDR3 region is CASSFPDRPQRRNTEAFF. CDR3 DNA: TGTGCCAGCAGCTTCCCCGACAGGCCTCAAAGGAGGAACACTGAAGCTTTCTTT.

The chain combines TRBV2 with TRBJ2-5, with D possibly TRBD1 on 6 matching bases. Between the trimmed V and J ends, which lost 6 bases and 5 bases, there was a span of 16 bases. Germline CDR1 SNHLY, CDR2 FYNNEI. This CDR3 spans 14 amino acids. The CDR3 protein is CASRTDRPSETQYF. The CDR3 nucleotides are TGTGCCAGCAGGACCGACAGGCCATCGGAGACCCAGTACTTC.

V and J are TRBV7-6 and TRBJ2-1; D might be TRBD1 (7 bases). This CDR3 has 17 amino acids. CDR1 and CDR2 from the germline V gene are SGHVS and FNYEAQ. Between the trimmed V and J ends, which lost 1 base and 4 bases, there was a span of 17 bases. The CDR3 here is CASSLGRAGGSYNEQFF. The CDR3, as DNA: TGTGCCAGCAGCTTAGGGAGGGCAGGGGGTTCGTACAATGAGCAGTTCTTC.

The chain recombines TRBV19 with TRBJ1-2; 7 bases line up with TRBD1. The CDR3 runs 13 residues. The V gene's germline CDR1 is LNHDA and CDR2 SQIVND (reference sequence). Trimming took 6 bases from V and 6 from J; bases not matched to a gene: 7. In nucleotides, the CDR3 is TGTGCCAGTAGGCTTCAGGGGGAGGATGGCTACACCTTC. Translated: CASRLQGEDGYTF.

The chain uses TRBV25-1 and TRBJ2-7; D may be TRBD2 (5 bases). The germline CDR1 and CDR2 sequences are MGHDK and SYGVNS. V was trimmed by 3 bases and J by 0 bases, leaving 21 bases between them. The CDR3 is 18 residues long. CDR3 bases: TGTGCCAGCAGTGAGACAATGGGGAGACCTTCGAGCTCCTACGAGCAGTACTTC. Amino acids: CASSETMGRPSSSYEQYF.

The rearrangement links TRBV18 to TRBJ1-2, with D unclear. Deletions cut 1 base from V and 3 bases from J, with 6 bases between. The CDR3 runs 13 residues. Germline CDR1 KGHSH, CDR2 LQKENI. The CDR3: CASSPRQDYGYTF. The DNA of the CDR3 is TGTGCCAGCTCACCACGGCAGGACTATGGCTACACCTTC. The full variable domain, completed using reference TRBV18 and TRBJ1-2, is NAGVMQNPRHLVRRRGQEARLRCSPMKGHSHVYWYRQLPEEGLKFMVYLQKENIIDESGMPKERFSAEFPKEGPSILRIQQVVRGDSAAYFCASSPRQDYGYTFGSGTRLTVV.

J is TRBJ1-2 and V is TRBV6-5; TRBD1 matches 7 bases. Unmatched junction bases numbered 2, after V lost 7 bases and J lost 3 bases. This CDR3 has 12 residues. The germline V gene encodes CDR1 MNHEY and CDR2 SVGAGI. The CDR3 sequence is CASIDRDYGYTF. The CDR3 DNA reads as TGTGCCAGCATTGACAGGGACTATGGCTACACCTTC.

The J gene is TRBJ2-3, the V gene TRBV19; D remains ambiguous. Per the germline V gene, CDR1 is LNHDA and CDR2 is SQIVND (reference sequence). The CDR3 extends over 15 amino acids. Trimming took off 2 bases at V and 1 base at J, with 10 bases between the two ends. Here the CDR3 reads CASSIIPSGTDTQYF. The CDR3 DNA reads as TGTGCCAGTAGTATAATTCCCTCTGGCACAGATACGCAGTATTTT.

The CDR3 protein is CASSVGQGNIQYF. CDR3 DNA: TGTGCCAGCAGCGTAGGCCAGGGGAACATTCAGTACTTC. The rearrangement joins TRBV9 to TRBJ2-4, with D perhaps matching TRBD1 (6 bases). The CDR3 totals 13 residues. Trimming stripped 0 bases from V and 7 bases from J, with 8 bases between. Per germline, CDR1 SGDLS and CDR2 YYNGEE.

V and J are TRBV13 and TRBJ2-2; no clear D. The CDR3 sequence is 13 residues long. Germline CDR1 is PRHDT and CDR2 is FYEKMQ (reference sequence). V was trimmed by 5 bases and J by 6 bases, leaving 10 bases between them. CDR3 protein: CASSPGGPGELFF. The CDR3 region has the DNA TGTGCCAGCAGCCCAGGTGGCCCCGGGGAGCTGTTTTTT.

The chain uses TRBV4-1 and TRBJ1-1; possibly TRBD1 for D (5 bases). CDR3 length: 15 amino acids. V shed 1 base and J shed 4 bases, with 13 bases lying between them. The germline CDR1 and CDR2 sequences are MGHRA and YSYEKL. In DNA form, the CDR3 reads TGCGCCAGCAGCCAAGTATCCACCGGGGGCACTGAAGCTTTCTTT. It translates to CASSQVSTGGTEAFF.

This chain links TRBV4-3 with TRBJ2-1; D call uncertain. Trimming shortened V by 0 bases and J by 6 bases, and 9 bases separated the two germline ends. The CDR3 loop spans 14 amino acids. Germline-derived CDR1 and CDR2 are LGHNA and YSLEER. The CDR3 DNA sequence: TGCGCCAGCAGCCAAGATAGAGGAGTCAATGAGCAGTTCTTC. Its translation is CASSQDRGVNEQFF.

The J gene is TRBJ2-7, the V gene TRBV7-2, with 7 bases identical to TRBD2. Germline V gives CDR1 SGHTA, CDR2 FQGNSA. CDR3 length: 15 residues. V lost 3 bases and J lost 7; bases outside the gene matches: 12. In nucleotides, the CDR3 is TGTGCCAGCAGCTTGACCGGGAGAGGGGAGGGGGAGCAGTACTTC. The encoded protein is CASSLTGRGEGEQYF.

V usage is TRBV6-1 and J usage is TRBJ2-1, with a possible D match to TRBD2 (5 bases). The CDR3 loop spans 11 amino acids. The ends were cut back, 6 bases at V and 9 bases at J, with 9 bases in the middle. Germline CDR1 reads MNHNS; CDR2 reads SASEGT. CDR3 sequence: CASSVEAEQFF. Written as DNA, the CDR3 is TGTGCCAGCAGCGTGGAGGCTGAGCAGTTCTTC.

This chain uses TRBV5-1 with TRBJ2-3; 11 positions agree with TRBD2. V lost 0 bases to trimming and J lost 2 bases; unmatched junction nucleotides: 2. CDR1 is SGHRS, CDR2 YFSETQ, per germline. CDR3 length: 16 amino acids. The CDR3 protein is CASSLGTSGYTDTQYF. In DNA, the CDR3 is TGCGCCAGCAGCTTGGGGACTAGCGGGTACACAGATACGCAGTATTTT. Full variable domain (remainder filled in from reference TRBV5-1 and TRBJ2-3): KAGVTQTPRYLIKTRGQQVTLSCSPISGHRSVSWYQQTPGQGLQFLFEYFSETQRNKGNFPGRFSGRQFSNSRSEMNVSTLELGDSALYLCASSLGTSGYTDTQYFGPGTRLTVL.

V is TRBV5-1 and J is TRBJ2-1; a possible D gene is TRBD1 (6 bases). Trimming removed 4 bases at V and 7 bases at J, with 12 bases between. Germline V gene lookup returns CDR1 SGHRS and CDR2 YFSETQ. This CDR3 has 13 residues. The DNA for the CDR3 is TGCGCCAGCAGCGTAGATCAGGGGAATGAGCAGTTCTTC. Its translation: CASSVDQGNEQFF.

The CDR3 DNA sequence: TGTGCCAGCAGCCCCCCGGCAGGGGAAGGTATAGATACGCAGTATTTT. It specifies CASSPPAGEGIDTQYF. This chain joins TRBV7-2 and TRBJ2-3, with TRBD1 as a possible D gene (6 bases). The CDR3 spans 16 residues. V lost 5 bases and J 5 bases, leaving 20 bases between the germline ends. Germline CDR1 and CDR2: SGHTA and FQGNSA.

This chain connects TRBV28 to TRBJ1-5; perhaps TRBD1 as D (6 bases). Germline V CDR1 and CDR2: MDHEN, SYDVKM. The length of the CDR3 is 15 residues. Trimming cost V 5 bases and J 6 bases, with 17 bases left between them. The CDR3 reads CASSPNTGMIQPQHF. The DNA for the CDR3 is TGTGCCAGCAGTCCGAATACAGGGATGATTCAGCCCCAGCATTTT.

The chain carries TRBV2 and TRBJ2-1; D is undetermined. Trimming pared 6 bases from V and 6 bases from J, leaving 15 bases between. The CDR3 covers 14 residues. Germline V gene data show CDR1 as SNHLY and CDR2 as FYNNEI. This CDR3 is CASRRLQLINEQFF. CDR3 nucleotide sequence: TGTGCCAGCAGGCGACTCCAGTTAATCAATGAGCAGTTCTTC.

This clone was recorded once. The CDR3 spells CASRGGETQYF. The CDR3 DNA sequence: TGTGCCAGCAGAGGGGGAGAGACCCAGTACTTC. The genes are TRBV2 and TRBJ2-5, with TRBD1 as a possible D gene (6 bases). V was clipped by 6 bases and J by 4 bases, with 6 bases between them. The CDR3 covers 11 residues. Germline loops: CDR1 SNHLY, CDR2 FYNNEI.

This chain joins TRBV2 and TRBJ1-5; the D is unclear. This CDR3 has 15 amino acids. With 1 base removed from V and 0 bases from J, the gap between germline ends came to 7 bases. Germline V CDR1 and CDR2: SNHLY, FYNNEI. The CDR3 DNA follows: TGTGCCAGCAGTGAAGGGCAGATTAGCAATCAGCCCCAGCATTTT. Encoded protein: CASSEGQISNQPQHF.

V is TRBV9 and J is TRBJ2-7, with 9 positions matching TRBD1. The V gene end was trimmed by 0 bases and the J gene end by 6 bases; junction bases not matched to a gene: 7. The CDR3 is made up of 15 amino acids. Germline CDR1 and CDR2: SGDLS and YYNGEE. Here the CDR3 reads CASSVDPHRGPEQYF. CDR3 in DNA: TGTGCCAGCAGCGTAGACCCCCACAGGGGGCCCGAGCAGTACTTC.